The source of this T cell receptor beta chain is a study of blood T cell repertoires in COVID-19. Overall study: Italy, Spain and the United States were the sources of the convalescent and acute COVID-19 samples. PBMCs, B-cell-depleted T cells, or T cells were the source of the cDNA or gDNA that made up the material.

Note on this clone: The germline gene is not matched at one end of the junction; a read error may be the cause.

In the original analysis: The authors estimated nucleated cell counts from reference gene primer amplification. Sequenced by immunoSEQ multiplex PCR; TCRdb stores in-frame clones only, minus some. V, J and clone size reflect that table, while D and trimming were determined from the DNA. The table has about 110,000 clones, around 80% seen once; the top ten hold about 4.1%. The CDR3 contains 15 residues. From germline, CDR1 is SGHVS and CDR2 FNYEAQ. The TCR sequence derives from a human donor in a cohort sampled during active or convalescent COVID-19. The material sequenced was peripheral blood. This chain connects TRBV7-6 to TRBJ2-7, with a possible D match to TRBD1 (6 bases). CDR3 DNA: TGTGCCAGCAGCTTAGGTCTGGGGGCTTCCTCCGAGCAGTACTTC. Its translation is CASSLGLGASSEQYF. Combining the CDR3 with reference TRBV7-6 and TRBJ2-7 gives the whole variable domain GAGVSQSPRYKVTKRGQDVALRCDPISGHVSLYWYRQALGQGPEFLTYFNYEAQQDKSGLPNDRFSAERPEGSISTLTIQRTEQRDSAMYRCASSLGLGASSEQYFGPGTRLTVT.